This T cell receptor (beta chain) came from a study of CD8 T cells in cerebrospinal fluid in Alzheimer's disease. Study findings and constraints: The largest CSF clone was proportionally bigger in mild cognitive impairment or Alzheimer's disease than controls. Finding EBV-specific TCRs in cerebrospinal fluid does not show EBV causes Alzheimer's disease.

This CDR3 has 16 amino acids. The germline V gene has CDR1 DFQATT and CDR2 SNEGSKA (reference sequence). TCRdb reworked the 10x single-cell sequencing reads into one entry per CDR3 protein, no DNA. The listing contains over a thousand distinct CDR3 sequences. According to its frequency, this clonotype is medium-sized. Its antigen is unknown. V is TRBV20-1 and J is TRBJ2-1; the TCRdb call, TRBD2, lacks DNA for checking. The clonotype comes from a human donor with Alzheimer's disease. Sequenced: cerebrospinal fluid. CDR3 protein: CSAPDSRTSAYNEQFF.